Below, 4 T cell receptor beta chains from the same sample are listed, as sequenced in a study of radiotherapy plus CTLA-4 blockade in lung cancer. Libraries were prepared by immunoSEQ multiplex PCR; TCRdb keeps only in-frame clonotypes and omits some of them. The table includes about 95,000 clones, around four fifths detected once. Sample: peripheral blood, taken from a patient treated with radiotherapy plus ipilimumab. The source of these receptors is a human donor with non-small cell lung cancer who had stable disease on radiotherapy plus ipilimumab.

This clone was seen just once. This chain connects TRBV7-8 to TRBJ2-2; 11 bases are shared with TRBD2. V was clipped by 5 bases and J by 2 bases; unmatched bases: 4. The germline V gene has CDR1 SGHVS and CDR2 FQNEAQ. This CDR3 has 16 amino acids. The CDR3 coding sequence is TGTGCCAGCAGCCAAACTAGCGGGGGAAACACCGGGGAGCTGTTTTTT. It codes for CASSQTSGGNTGELFF.

This clone was observed a handful of times. The chain couples TRBV5-1 to TRBJ1-1; no reliable D call. From germline, CDR1 is SGHRS and CDR2 YFSETQ. The CDR3 sequence is 13 residues long. The V end lost 0 bases, the J end lost 0 bases, and 3 bases lay between the germline ends. Here the CDR3 reads CASSLEVNTEAFF. The DNA for the CDR3 is TGCGCCAGCAGCTTGGAAGTGAACACTGAAGCTTTCTTT. Combining the CDR3 with reference TRBV5-1 and TRBJ1-1 gives the whole variable domain KAGVTQTPRYLIKTRGQQVTLSCSPISGHRSVSWYQQTPGQGLQFLFEYFSETQRNKGNFPGRFSGRQFSNSRSEMNVSTLELGDSALYLCASSLEVNTEAFFGQGTRLTVV.

CDR3 DNA sequence: TGTGCCAGCAGCCGGGGGACTAGCGGGATAAACGGGGAGCTGTTTTTT. It translates to CASSRGTSGINGELFF. This chain joins TRBV11-2 and TRBJ2-2; 13 bases align to TRBD2. J was trimmed by 7 bases and V by 5 bases; bases with no gene match: 7. The CDR3 is made up of 16 amino acids. Germline V gene data show CDR1 as SGHAT and CDR2 as FQNNGV. Variable domain in full (rest from reference TRBV11-2 and TRBJ2-2): EAGVAQSPRYKIIEKRQSVAFWCNPISGHATLYWYQQILGQGPKLLIQFQNNGVVDDSQLPKDRFSAERLKGVDSTLKIQPAKLEDSAVYLCASSRGTSGINGELFFGEGSRLTVL.

This chain's CDR3 is CASRPAGGLYGYTF. CDR3 nucleotide sequence: TGTGCCAGCAGACCCGCAGGGGGCTTATATGGCTACACCTTC. The chain combines TRBV7-2 with TRBJ1-2, with TRBD1 matching over 8 bases. CDR1 SGHTA and CDR2 FQGNSA come from the germline V gene. CDR3 length: 14 residues. V shed 6 bases, J shed 5 bases, and the junction held 8 bases outside the gene matches.